This T cell receptor beta chain appears in the sequencing data of a study of blood T cell repertoires in COVID-19. This clone has a single count. Germline-derived CDR1 and CDR2 are MNHEY and SMNVEV (reference sequence). V was trimmed by 3 bases and J by 2 bases, leaving 5 bases between them. This CDR3 has 13 amino acids. Data came from immunoSEQ multiplex PCR; TCRdb stores just in-frame clones and leaves some out. The sample consists of about 380,000 clones, 85% of them appearing once. The receptor comes from a woman under 30 with acute or convalescent COVID-19. The genes are TRBV27 and TRBJ1-5; D unclear. Sequencing was performed on peripheral blood. The CDR3, as DNA: TGTGCCAGCAGTTTCGGGGGCAATCAGCCCCAGCATTTT. Encoded protein: CASSFGGNQPQHF.